Listed here are 23 T cell receptor beta chains from one sample, sequenced in a study of T cells in localized non-small cell lung cancer. Repertoires were generated with immunoSEQ multiplex PCR, while TCRdb's copy carries only in-frame clones and drops some. In the table there are some 39,000 clones, more than 75% of which are singletons. The starting material was PBMCs, obtained before any cancer treatment. The source of these receptors is a woman aged 40-69 years with stage II squamous cell lung carcinoma.

This clone was seen a single time. V gene TRBV28 combines with J gene TRBJ2-3; tentatively, D is TRBD1 (6 bases). Germline CDR1 MDHEN, CDR2 SYDVKM. The CDR3 consists of 15 residues. Deletions cut 8 bases from V and 1 base from J, with 16 bases between. The CDR3 sequence is CASSNRDTGTDTQYF. DNA of the CDR3: TGTGCCAGCTCTAACCGGGACACAGGCACAGATACGCAGTATTTT. Full variable domain (outside the CDR3, taken from reference TRBV28 and TRBJ2-3): DVKVTQSSRYLVKRTGEKVFLECVQDMDHENMFWYRQDPGLGLRLIYFSYDVKMKEKGDIPEGYSVSREKKERFSLILESASTNQTSMYLCASSNRDTGTDTQYFGPGTRLTVL.

In this sample, this clone turned up a few times. V and J are TRBV6-5 and TRBJ2-5, with D perhaps TRBD2 (7 bases). The V end was cut by 10 bases, the J end by 1 base, with 19 bases between. This CDR3 is 15 amino acids long. Germline V gives CDR1 MNHEY, CDR2 SVGAGI. The CDR3 DNA is TGTGCCATAGGGGGGGGGAGCGATCTCCAAGAGACCCAGTACTTC. Protein product: CAIGGGSDLQETQYF.

The chain employs TRBV7-2 and TRBJ2-1; 10 bases line up with TRBD1. CDR3 length: 14 amino acids. V dropped 8 bases and J dropped 2; count of bases not matched to a gene: 3. Looked up from germline, CDR1 is SGHTA and CDR2 is FQGNSA. CDR3 bases: TGTGCCAGCGACAGGGGGCAGGCCTACAATGAGCAGTTCTTC. The encoded protein is CASDRGQAYNEQFF.

V and J are TRBV28 and TRBJ2-1; 8 bases agree with TRBD2. The CDR3 totals 15 residues. Unmatched junction bases numbered 9, after V lost 2 bases and J lost 9 bases. Germline values: CDR1 MDHEN, CDR2 SYDVKM. As DNA, the CDR3 is TGTGCCAGCAGTTTAGGGGGAGCGGGAGCCCCTGAGCAGTTCTTC. Protein sequence: CASSLGGAGAPEQFF.

The chain has TRBV28 and TRBJ2-7, with unresolved D. This CDR3 region has 12 residues. V was clipped by 2 bases and J by 7 bases, with 9 bases between them. The germline V gene has CDR1 MDHEN and CDR2 SYDVKM. The CDR3 region is CASSLGLREQYF. The CDR3 coding sequence is TGTGCCAGCAGTTTAGGTCTCAGGGAGCAGTACTTC.

V gene TRBV6-6 combines with J gene TRBJ2-1; D remains ambiguous. The CDR3 spans 14 residues. V was cut by 0 bases and J by 5 bases, with 8 bases left in between. The germline gives CDR1 MNHNY, CDR2 SVGAGI (reference sequence). The CDR3, as DNA: TGTGCCAGCAGTTACTCCCCAGCCAACAATGAGCAGTTCTTC. Encoded protein: CASSYSPANNEQFF.

This clone was counted between two and nine times. The gene calls are TRBV28 and TRBJ2-2, with 7 nucleotides matching TRBD2. The CDR3 totals 15 residues. Germline V lookup: CDR1 MDHEN, CDR2 SYDVKM. With V trimmed by 5 bases and J by 2 bases, 5 bases remained unmatched. The CDR3 DNA is TGTGCCAGCAGTCAGGGAGGGCCCAACACCGGGGAGCTGTTTTTT. It is translated as CASSQGGPNTGELFF.

This clone was counted only a few times. V and J are TRBV6-5 and TRBJ2-5; tentative D call: TRBD1 (6 bases). There are 14 residues in the CDR3. Trimming took off 5 bases at V and 1 base at J, with 11 bases between the two ends. Germline V gene sequence: CDR1 MNHEY, CDR2 SVGAGI. CDR3 sequence reads: CASSPRDTQETQYF. The DNA of the CDR3 is TGTGCCAGCAGTCCCCGGGACACCCAAGAGACCCAGTACTTC.

The rearrangement joins TRBV5-1 to TRBJ2-3; D is ambiguous. Per the germline V gene, CDR1 is SGHRS and CDR2 is YFSETQ. V gave up 0 bases and J gave up 1 base, with 6 bases separating them. The CDR3 contains 14 residues. The CDR3 region is CASSLGERTDTQYF. In nucleotides, the CDR3 is TGCGCCAGCAGCTTGGGAGAGCGCACAGATACGCAGTATTTT.

This chain links TRBV19 with TRBJ1-6; D is perhaps TRBD1 (5 bases). Germline CDR1 is LNHDA and CDR2 is SQIVND (reference sequence). The V end lost 6 bases, the J end lost 7 bases, and 16 bases lay between the germline ends. This CDR3 is 15 amino acids long. The CDR3 reads CASRRGDVENSPLHF. For the CDR3, the DNA is TGTGCCAGTAGGCGGGGGGACGTGGAAAATTCACCCCTCCACTTT. The full variable domain, its missing parts supplied by reference TRBV19 and TRBJ1-6, is DGGITQSPKYLFRKEGQNVTLSCEQNLNHDAMYWYRQDPGQGLRLIYYSQIVNDFQKGDIAEGYSVSREKKESFPLTVTSAQKNPTAFYLCASRRGDVENSPLHFGNGTRLTVT.

The J gene is TRBJ1-1, the V gene TRBV7-2, with 8 bases aligning to TRBD1. The CDR3 length is 15 residues. CDR1 and CDR2 (germline): SGHTA, FQGNSA. The J segment lost 4 bases and the V segment lost 5 bases, leaving 9 bases of the junction unmatched. The CDR3 DNA reads TGTGCCAGCAGCCCAAATACAGGGGGGCGCACTGAAGCTTTCTTT. Residues: CASSPNTGGRTEAFF.

The genes are TRBV13 and TRBJ2-3, with 8 bases fitting TRBD2. Trimming removed 4 bases from V and 0 bases from J; junction bases left unmatched: 6. From germline, CDR1 is PRHDT and CDR2 FYEKMQ (reference sequence). This CDR3 is built from 16 residues. This chain's CDR3 is CASSWLAGASTDTQYF. The CDR3 region has the DNA TGTGCCAGCAGCTGGCTAGCGGGTGCTAGCACAGATACGCAGTATTTT.

The chain uses TRBV27 and TRBJ1-2, with TRBD1 matching 10 bases. This CDR3 comprises 18 residues. Germline CDR1 reads MNHEY; CDR2 reads SMNVEV (reference sequence). J was trimmed by 5 bases and V by 5 bases; bases with no gene match: 17. CDR3 region: CASSPSPAAGTGAYGYTF. Written as DNA, the CDR3 is TGTGCCAGCAGTCCCTCCCCAGCGGCCGGGACAGGGGCATATGGCTACACCTTC.

V usage is TRBV10-3 and J usage is TRBJ2-7; possibly TRBD1 for D (6 bases). V lost 2 bases and J 6 bases, leaving 17 bases between the germline ends. The CDR3 totals 15 residues. Germline loops: CDR1 ENHRY, CDR2 SYGVKD. The chain's CDR3 is CAISEGAGVFSEQYF. DNA for the CDR3: TGTGCCATCAGTGAGGGGGCAGGGGTTTTTTCCGAGCAGTACTTC.

The chain joins TRBV5-1 to TRBJ2-1; tentative D call: TRBD1 (6 bases). From germline, CDR1 is SGHRS and CDR2 YFSETQ. The CDR3 has 14 amino acids. V was shortened by 3 bases and J by 4 bases, with 11 bases between the two germline ends. The CDR3 here is CASSSGQMYNEQFF. CDR3 DNA sequence: TGCGCCAGCAGCTCCGGACAGATGTACAATGAGCAGTTCTTC.

CDR3 loop: CASSPRDGSYEQYF. Here the CDR3 DNA reads TGTGCCAGCAGCCCCCGGGACGGTTCCTACGAGCAGTACTTC. The chain has TRBV7-6 and TRBJ2-7, with D perhaps given as TRBD1 or TRBD2 (5 bases each). The CDR3 length is 14 residues. The V end was cut by 5 bases, the J end by 1 base, with 12 bases between. Looked up from germline, CDR1 is SGHVS and CDR2 is FNYEAQ.

V usage is TRBV18 and J usage is TRBJ1-5; TRBD1 matches 11 bases. In germline, CDR1 is KGHSH, CDR2 LQKENI. V shed 8 bases, J shed 1 base, and the junction held 4 bases outside the gene matches. The CDR3 covers 15 residues. This CDR3 reads CASARTGGSNQPQHF. Here the CDR3 DNA reads TGTGCCAGCGCTCGGACAGGGGGCAGCAATCAGCCCCAGCATTTT. Looking up the rest from reference TRBV18 and TRBJ1-5 gives the full variable domain: NAGVMQNPRHLVRRRGQEARLRCSPMKGHSHVYWYRQLPEEGLKFMVYLQKENIIDESGMPKERFSAEFPKEGPSILRIQQVVRGDSAAYFCASARTGGSNQPQHFGDGTRLSIL.

The J gene is TRBJ1-3, the V gene TRBV7-9; possibly TRBD1 for D (5 bases). The CDR3 loop spans 14 amino acids. Per the germline V gene, CDR1 is SEHNR and CDR2 is FQNEAQ (reference sequence). Trimming removed 4 bases at V and 4 bases at J, with 11 bases between. As DNA, the CDR3 is TGTGCCAGCAGCTCCATCCAGGGAGGAAACACCATATATTTT. Protein: CASSSIQGGNTIYF.

The chain recombines TRBV19 with TRBJ2-2, with TRBD1 as a possible D gene (5 bases). The CDR3 is made up of 14 amino acids. V dropped 10 bases and J dropped 7 bases, with 19 bases sitting between them. The germline V gene has CDR1 LNHDA and CDR2 SQIVND (reference sequence). The CDR3 region is CATLRKGAVGELFF. The CDR3 DNA is TGTGCCACCCTCCGGAAAGGGGCCGTCGGGGAGCTGTTTTTT.

The chain has TRBV7-3 and TRBJ2-7; unclear D gene. The CDR3 totals 14 residues. Germline lookup yields CDR1 SGHTA and CDR2 FQGTGA. Trimming removed 0 bases from V and 1 base from J, with 7 bases in between. This CDR3 is CASSLTLESYEQYF. The CDR3 DNA reads as TGTGCCAGCAGCTTAACTTTGGAATCCTACGAGCAGTACTTC.

V gene TRBV5-1 combines with J gene TRBJ1-2; D remains unclear. This CDR3 spans 12 amino acids. Germline values: CDR1 SGHRS, CDR2 YFSETQ. Trimming shortened V by 0 bases and J by 5 bases, and 5 bases separated the two germline ends. The CDR3 sequence: CASSLGGYGYTF. The CDR3 nucleotides read TGCGCCAGCAGCTTGGGGGGATATGGCTACACCTTC.

The genes are TRBV29-1 and TRBJ2-7, with D perhaps matching TRBD1 (6 bases). CDR3 length: 11 residues. V lost 8 bases, J lost 2 bases, and 10 bases lay in between. The V gene's germline CDR1 is SQVTM and CDR2 ANQGSEA. CDR3 sequence: CSPGQPYEQYV. The CDR3 bases are TGCAGCCCTGGACAGCCCTACGAGCAGTACGTC.

V usage is TRBV15 and J usage is TRBJ2-3; 10 bases are a match to TRBD2. The J segment lost 3 bases and the V segment lost 1 base, leaving 7 bases of the junction unmatched. Germline CDR1 LNHNV, CDR2 YYDKDF (reference sequence). The length of the CDR3 is 17 residues. The CDR3, as DNA: TGTGCCACCAGCAGAGTACCATCTAGCGGGGGTACAGATACGCAGTATTTT. Translation gives CATSRVPSSGGTDTQYF.